This T cell receptor beta chain derives from a study of shared clonotypes between healthy human individuals. CD45RO negativity and positive selection for CCR7 defined naive CD8 cells, a population that excluded terminally differentiated effector memory CD45RA+ cells. Every immunoSEQ plate was one replicate of a subset's evenly spread DNA. The repertoire was sequenced with immunoSEQ multiplex PCR; TCRdb's copy has only in-frame clones and lacks some. The sample carries roughly 2.1 million clones, just over 90% recorded once. With regard to this clone: Its antigen is unidentified.

Points from the study as a whole: Clonotypes which were not shared had lower generation probabilities than clonotypes that all four donors shared.

Germline V CDR1 and CDR2: SQVTM, ANQGSEA. The CDR3 extends over 14 amino acids. Trimming stripped 7 bases from V and 5 bases from J, with 17 bases between. J is TRBJ2-2 and V is TRBV29-1; tentatively, D is TRBD1 (6 bases). The sequenced sample was naive CD8+ T cells from PBMCs. This TCR was recovered from a man aged 18 to 30 in good health. Some clones in this sample may be carry-over from other donors' samples. This CDR3 reads CSAAWGRGTGELFF. DNA for the CDR3: TGCAGCGCGGCATGGGGCAGGGGAACCGGGGAGCTGTTTTTT.